The clone carrying this T cell receptor (beta chain) was seen many times. V was shortened by 3 bases and J by 1 base, with 16 bases between the two germline ends. Germline CDR1 reads KGHSH; CDR2 reads LQKENI. The CDR3 totals 17 residues. The hyperthyroidism was newly diagnosed and had lasted under 2 months; the patients were aged 18 to 65. Patients having uncontrolled infection, another autoimmune disease, pregnancy or lactation were not included. Before ophthalmopathy appeared, progressors gave blood at initial hyperthyroidism diagnosis. This specimen belongs to a study of T cells in Graves' hyperthyroidism and ophthalmopathy. Across the study: Once the initial diagnosis was made, peripheral blood was obtained before any treatment.

Amplification yielded TCR beta CDR3 regions, with RNA transcripts as the source. During a first-round RT-PCR of the TCR CDR3, the HTBI primer set was used. TCRdb processed the multiplex PCR reads anew with MiXCR; each CDR3 protein has one entry. The table lists about 130,000 distinct CDR3 sequences, 22% of them singletons. The sequence was collected from a woman in her fifties or sixties with Graves' hyperthyroidism that later progressed to Graves' ophthalmopathy. The sample taken for sequencing was blood. The chain combines TRBV18 with TRBJ1-5; possibly TRBD1 for D (5 bases). CDR3 nucleotide sequence: TGTGCCAGCTCACCCCAGGGAAATGGAGGAAGCAATCAGCCCCAGCATTTT. Translated: CASSPQGNGGSNQPQHF.